This TCR beta chain was found in a study of T cell repertoires in cytomegalovirus infection. Study context: Signatures in public TCR beta sequences pointed to both CMV infection and matching HLA type. Study-level results: Identification of carriers of CMV plus the relevant HLA was achieved through cumulative public TCR beta family frequency. HLA-C-restricted CMV-specific TCR beta clonotypes prevailed in the ex vivo response.

Via MiXCR, TCRdb re-called the reads, giving one row per CDR3 protein. The sample lists some 280,000 distinct CDR3 sequences; approximately 13% were seen once. On this clonotype itself: The antigen remains unidentified.

V was shortened by 7 bases and J by 8 bases, with 20 bases between the two germline ends. The germline V gene has CDR1 SQVTM and CDR2 ANQGSEA. This CDR3 spans 14 amino acids. The genes are TRBV29-1 and TRBJ1-4; D not resolved. The sequencing input was PBMCs. The receptor was isolated from a human donor in good health (CMV status not recorded). Some clones in this sample may be carry-over from other donors' samples. CDR3: CSAQSGSGREKLFF. CDR3 nucleotides: TGCAGCGCCCAGTCGGGCAGTGGCAGGGAAAAACTGTTTTTT.